The 23 T cell receptor beta chains listed next were all sequenced from one sample in a study of blood T cell repertoires in COVID-19. The table came from immunoSEQ multiplex PCR; TCRdb's copy has only in-frame clones and leaves some out. The data hold about 130,000 clones, with 70% to 85% observed a single time. The source material was peripheral blood. These receptors were taken from an elderly woman with acute or convalescent COVID-19.

V and J are TRBV24-1 and TRBJ2-1; D possibly corresponds to TRBD2 (5 bases). The CDR3 has 14 amino acids. V was cut by 4 bases and J by 10 bases, with 16 bases left in between. CDR1 and CDR2 (germline): KGHDR, SFDVKD. CDR3 protein: CATSEVTTSIEQFF. Here the CDR3 DNA reads TGTGCCACCAGTGAAGTGACTACTTCAATAGAGCAGTTCTTC.

The chain couples TRBV5-1 to TRBJ2-5; D gene unclear. Per germline, CDR1 SGHRS and CDR2 YFSETQ. V lost 7 bases, J lost 5 bases, and 15 bases lay in between. The length of the CDR3 is 13 residues. The CDR3 DNA follows: TGCGCCAGCGCGGCCGAAGATCGGGAGACCCAGTACTTC. Translated: CASAAEDRETQYF.

The chain couples TRBV12-3 or TRBV12-4 to TRBJ2-3, with D possibly matching TRBD2 (5 bases). Trimming removed 1 base at V and 8 bases at J, with 7 bases between. CDR3 length: 12 amino acids. For the CDR3, the DNA is TGTGCCAGCAGTTTAGGGACTTTTACGCAGTATTTT. Translation: CASSLGTFTQYF.

The chain is built from TRBV3-1 (or the pseudogene TRBV3-2) and TRBJ1-4, with 8 bases fitting TRBD1. The CDR3 is made up of 17 amino acids. In germline, CDR1 is LGHDT, CDR2 YNNKEL (reference sequence). The V segment lost 2 bases and the J segment 0 bases; nucleotides outside the gene matches: 5. CDR3 bases: TGTGCCAGCAGCCAAAGACAGGGGCCCACAACTAATGAAAAACTGTTTTTT. It yields the protein CASSQRQGPTTNEKLFF.

The V call is TRBV6-5, the J call TRBJ1-1, with no clear D. Germline-derived CDR1 and CDR2 are MNHEY and SVGAGI. The V gene lost 6 bases and the J gene lost 1 base, with 9 bases spanning the gap. This CDR3 has 13 amino acids. CDR3 sequence: CASSLRQNTEAFF. The CDR3 region has the DNA TGTGCCAGCAGCCTTAGACAGAACACTGAAGCTTTCTTT.

This clone was seen more than once but under ten times. This CDR3 is also generated by other DNA sequences in the sample. The rearrangement uses TRBV10-3 and TRBJ1-1; D might be TRBD1 (6 bases). CDR3 size: 13 residues. Germline V lookup: CDR1 ENHRY, CDR2 SYGVKD. Trimming took off 7 bases at V and 11 bases at J, with 20 bases between the two ends. CDR3 sequence (DNA): TGTGCCATCAAGAAGGCAGGGGACGATCGGGCTTTCTTT. Translated, it gives CAIKKAGDDRAFF.

CDR3 DNA sequence: TGTGCCAGCAGCCAAGTTGGGACAGGGATCTATGGCTACACCTTC. Protein product: CASSQVGTGIYGYTF. The chain carries TRBV4-2 and TRBJ1-2; the match to TRBD1 covers 9 bases. V was pared by 1 base and J by 4 bases, with 4 bases of the junction left unmatched. Per the germline V gene, CDR1 is LGHNA and CDR2 is YNFKEQ. The CDR3 extends over 15 amino acids.

The genes are TRBV5-1 and TRBJ1-1; no definite D call. V was cut by 4 bases and J by 4 bases, with 8 bases left in between. The CDR3 totals 12 residues. Germline CDR1 reads SGHRS; CDR2 reads YFSETQ. CDR3 amino acids: CASSPVGTEAFF. As DNA, the CDR3 is TGCGCCAGCAGCCCGGTCGGCACTGAAGCTTTCTTT. Looking up the rest from reference TRBV5-1 and TRBJ1-1 gives the full variable domain: KAGVTQTPRYLIKTRGQQVTLSCSPISGHRSVSWYQQTPGQGLQFLFEYFSETQRNKGNFPGRFSGRQFSNSRSEMNVSTLELGDSALYLCASSPVGTEAFFGQGTRLTVV.

There are a few counts of this clone. This chain connects TRBV10-3 to TRBJ2-7; D may be TRBD1 (5 bases). Germline lookup yields CDR1 ENHRY and CDR2 SYGVKD. The CDR3 has 14 amino acids. V gave up 6 bases and J gave up 2 bases, with 14 bases separating them. The CDR3: CAIRGQAQTYEQYF. DNA for the CDR3: TGTGCCATCAGGGGGCAGGCCCAAACCTACGAGCAGTACTTC.

This chain uses TRBV23-1 with TRBJ1-5; the match to TRBD1 covers 9 bases. TRBV23-1 is an ORF; its function is uncertain. This CDR3 has 13 residues. V shed 6 bases, J shed 6 bases, and the junction held 3 bases outside the gene matches. The DNA for the CDR3 is TGCGCCAGCAGCACAGGGGGCCGTCAGCCCCAGCATTTT. Protein product: CASSTGGRQPQHF.

This rearrangement joins TRBV2 to TRBJ1-2; D is unresolved. Trimming pared 5 bases from V and 8 bases from J, leaving 15 bases between. This CDR3 is built from 13 residues. The germline CDR1 and CDR2 sequences are SNHLY and FYNNEI. The CDR3 DNA reads as TGTGCCAGCAGTAAAGGGCAGCGACGGGGCTACACCTTC. It encodes CASSKGQRRGYTF.

The rearrangement uses TRBV24-1 and TRBJ1-2, with 7 bases matching TRBD1. The CDR3 is made up of 13 amino acids. Germline values: CDR1 KGHDR, CDR2 SFDVKD. Losses at the gene ends were 7 bases for V and 6 bases for J; bases not matched to a gene: 7. Here the CDR3 DNA reads TGTGCCACCAGAAGAACAGGGGAGGATGGCTACACCTTC. Its protein product is CATRRTGEDGYTF.

The CDR3 DNA reads as TGCGCCAGCAGCCAGATTCGGGACAGCTCCTACGAGCAGTACTTC. It codes for CASSQIRDSSYEQYF. The rearrangement uses TRBV4-1 and TRBJ2-7; 7 bases line up with TRBD1. Germline-derived CDR1 and CDR2 are MGHRA and YSYEKL. This CDR3 is 15 amino acids long. The junction had 5 bases not matched to a gene; V was cut back by 3 bases and J by 0 bases.

The rearrangement links TRBV7-3 to TRBJ2-7, with D tentatively TRBD1 (5 bases). The CDR3 extends over 14 amino acids. The V end lost 1 base, the J end lost 1 base, and 8 bases lay between the germline ends. Germline CDR1 SGHTA, CDR2 FQGTGA. The CDR3: CASSLNRGSYEQYF. The CDR3 DNA reads TGTGCCAGCAGCTTAAATAGGGGATCCTACGAGCAGTACTTC. The full variable domain, with the rest looked up from reference TRBV7-3 and TRBJ2-7, is GAGVSQTPSNKVTEKGKYVELRCDPISGHTALYWYRQSLGQGPEFLIYFQGTGAADDSGLPNDRFFAVRPEGSVSTLKIQRTERGDSAVYLCASSLNRGSYEQYFGPGTRLTVT.

This clone was picked up a small number of times. J is TRBJ2-3 and V is TRBV5-4; TRBD2 matches 8 bases. Germline values: CDR1 SGHNT, CDR2 YYREEE (reference sequence). V lost 4 bases to trimming and J lost 3 bases; unmatched junction nucleotides: 10. CDR3 length equals 16 residues. This CDR3 is CASSRSGGARTDTQYF. The CDR3 DNA sequence: TGTGCCAGCAGCCGATCCGGGGGGGCGCGGACAGATACGCAGTATTTT.

The chain couples TRBV12-3 or TRBV12-4 to TRBJ2-3; D gene uncertain. V was shortened by 7 bases and J by 4 bases, with 12 bases between the two germline ends. The CDR3 contains 13 residues. In DNA, the CDR3 is TGTGCCAGCAACATCCTTCGGGCAGATACGCAGTATTTT. It translates to CASNILRADTQYF.

The gene calls are TRBV5-6 and TRBJ1-1, with 9 bases that match TRBD1. Trimming at V came to 0 bases and at J to 7 bases, leaving 16 bases not matched to a gene. The CDR3 has 18 residues. The germline CDR1 and CDR2 sequences are SGHDT and YYEEEE. The CDR3 is CASSLGMSGGDRVHEAFF. The CDR3 bases are TGTGCCAGCAGCTTGGGGATGTCCGGGGGGGACAGGGTTCATGAAGCTTTCTTT.

This clone was seen more than once but under ten times. Written as DNA, the CDR3 is TGTGCCAGCAGTTTTCCAGACACTGAAGCTTTCTTT. Protein sequence: CASSFPDTEAFF. This chain joins TRBV27 and TRBJ1-1; D gene ambiguous. The CDR3 is 12 residues long. Per the germline V gene, CDR1 is MNHEY and CDR2 is SMNVEV (reference sequence). The germline V and J ends were trimmed by 3 bases and 3 bases, with 5 bases remaining between them.

This sequence joins TRBV18 and TRBJ2-7; 11 bases fit TRBD1. This CDR3 region has 16 residues. The V gene end was trimmed by 3 bases and the J gene end by 0 bases; junction bases not matched to a gene: 4. Germline V CDR1 and CDR2: KGHSH, LQKENI. CDR3 in amino acids: CASSPSGTGGSYEQYF. The CDR3 coding sequence is TGTGCCAGCTCACCGTCCGGGACAGGGGGCTCCTACGAGCAGTACTTC.

This clone was found a few times. The genes are TRBV6-4 and TRBJ1-1, with D possibly TRBD1 on 6 matching bases. This CDR3 spans 13 amino acids. Per germline, CDR1 MRHNA and CDR2 SNTAGT. Deletions cut 0 bases from V and 5 bases from J, with 7 bases between. The CDR3 DNA follows: TGTGCCAGCAGTGACTCCGACAGGACTGAAGCTTTCTTT. This gives the protein CASSDSDRTEAFF.

This rearrangement joins TRBV5-6 to TRBJ2-1; 9 bases map to TRBD2. Trimming cost V 2 bases and J 6 bases; bases outside gene matches: 6. This CDR3 is 15 amino acids long. The germline V gene has CDR1 SGHDT and CDR2 YYEEEE. The CDR3 DNA is TGTGCCAGCAGCTTCCTCCCGCGGGGGGGCAATGAGCAGTTCTTC. Translated: CASSFLPRGGNEQFF.

This clone was counted once. The chain links TRBV29-1 to TRBJ1-6; 9 bases align to TRBD1. Unmatched junction bases numbered 5, after V lost 6 bases and J lost 8 bases. CDR3 length equals 13 residues. Looked up from germline, CDR1 is SQVTM and CDR2 is ANQGSEA. This CDR3 is CSVRQGVDSPLHF. The CDR3 DNA reads TGCAGCGTACGACAGGGGGTAGATTCACCCCTCCACTTT.

The chain uses TRBV7-2 and TRBJ2-1, with TRBD1 matching 9 bases. Germline CDR1 SGHTA, CDR2 FQGNSA. CDR3 length: 15 amino acids. The ends lost 5 bases at V and 3 bases at J; junction bases unmatched: 5. The CDR3: CASSKDRGGYNEQFF. CDR3 coding DNA: TGTGCCAGCAGCAAAGACAGGGGGGGCTACAATGAGCAGTTCTTC.